The 2 T cell receptor beta chains presented below share a single source sample, sequenced in a study of CD8+ T cells in alopecia areata. cDNA serving as the sequencing template came from extracted, reverse transcribed RNA. Assay used: immunoSEQ multiplex PCR; TCRdb lists only in-frame clones, some missing. The sample yields roughly 100,000 clones, roughly 56% seen once. Treatment denoted: oral pan-JAK inhibitor, 5-10 mg twice daily. Material: CD8+ T cells sorted from blood, obtained at approximately week 55, from a patient treated with tofacitinib. The receptors were sampled from a human donor with alopecia areata.

The genes are TRBV10-3 and TRBJ2-6; D is ambiguous. The CDR3 totals 17 residues. V lost 10 bases and J 0 bases, leaving 19 bases between the germline ends. Per germline, CDR1 ENHRY and CDR2 SYGVKD. CDR3 nucleotides: TGTGCCACCAAGATCTGGACGGCGACCTCTGGGGCCAACGTCCTGACTTTC. It specifies CATKIWTATSGANVLTF.

The rearrangement joins TRBV18 to TRBJ1-2; D unclear. Per the germline V gene, CDR1 is KGHSH and CDR2 is LQKENI. V shed 0 bases and J shed 8 bases, with 16 bases lying between them. The CDR3 loop spans 15 amino acids. In DNA, the CDR3 is TGTGCCAGCTCACCACCGGCGGGCGAAGACGGGGGCTACACCTTC. It encodes CASSPPAGEDGGYTF.